The next 13 T cell receptor beta chains were all read from a single sample in a study of radiotherapy plus CTLA-4 blockade in lung cancer. Generated by immunoSEQ multiplex PCR, the TCRdb table keeps only in-frame clones and is missing some. Among approximately 33,000 clones, around 80% were seen once, and the ten largest hold around 7.5%. This sample comprised peripheral blood, obtained from a patient treated with radiotherapy plus ipilimumab. These receptors were obtained from a human donor with non-small cell lung cancer who had stable disease on radiotherapy plus ipilimumab.

This sequence joins TRBV10-2 and TRBJ1-3; TRBD1 is a possible D gene (5 bases). The germline V and J ends were trimmed by 7 bases and 1 base, with 14 bases remaining between them. Looked up from germline, CDR1 is WSHSY and CDR2 is SAAADI. The CDR3 loop spans 15 amino acids. This CDR3 reads CASMSGGASGNTIYF. CDR3 DNA sequence: TGCGCCAGCATGTCGGGGGGTGCATCTGGAAACACCATATATTTT.

CDR3 nucleotides: TGTGCCATTCGGACAGGGGAGATGAGCGGCTACACCTTC. Translating gives CAIRTGEMSGYTF. J is TRBJ1-2 and V is TRBV10-3; TRBD1 matches 9 bases. CDR3 length: 13 amino acids. V lost 9 bases to trimming and J lost 8 bases; unmatched junction nucleotides: 10. Germline loops: CDR1 ENHRY, CDR2 SYGVKD.

The rearrangement joins TRBV18 to TRBJ2-2; D ambiguous. The length of the CDR3 is 14 residues. The V gene's germline CDR1 is KGHSH and CDR2 LQKENI. V lost 5 bases, J lost 2 bases, and 9 bases lay in between. CDR3 residues: CASSIYKNTGELFF. In DNA form, the CDR3 reads TGTGCCAGCTCAATTTACAAAAACACCGGGGAGCTGTTTTTT. The full variable domain, its missing parts supplied by reference TRBV18 and TRBJ2-2, is NAGVMQNPRHLVRRRGQEARLRCSPMKGHSHVYWYRQLPEEGLKFMVYLQKENIIDESGMPKERFSAEFPKEGPSILRIQQVVRGDSAAYFCASSIYKNTGELFFGEGSRLTVL.

The genes are TRBV16 and TRBJ2-7, with D perhaps TRBD1 (6 bases). The CDR3 has 16 residues. Trimming took off 3 bases at V and 5 bases at J, with 20 bases between the two ends. Per the germline V gene, CDR1 is KGHSY and CDR2 is FQNENV. CDR3 in amino acids: CASSQTPQGSPDEQYF. As DNA, the CDR3 is TGTGCCAGCAGCCAGACCCCTCAGGGGAGCCCCGACGAGCAGTACTTC. Variable domain in full (rest from reference TRBV16 and TRBJ2-7): GEEVAQTPKHLVRGEGQKAKLYCAPIKGHSYVFWYQQVLKNEFKFLISFQNENVFDETGMPKERFSAKCLPNSPCSLEIQATKLEDSAVYFCASSQTPQGSPDEQYFGPGTRLTVT.

CDR3 amino acids: CASSSGGFPMNTEAFF. DNA of the CDR3: TGCGCCAGCAGCTCAGGGGGATTCCCCATGAACACTGAAGCTTTCTTT. The chain couples TRBV10-2 to TRBJ1-1; 7 bases line up with TRBD1. The CDR3 loop spans 16 amino acids. The J segment lost 0 bases and the V segment lost 6 bases, leaving 10 bases of the junction unmatched. Germline loops: CDR1 WSHSY, CDR2 SAAADI.

The chain recombines TRBV5-6 with TRBJ1-6; 9 nucleotides align to TRBD1. The CDR3 contains 17 residues. Germline V CDR1 and CDR2: SGHDT, YYEEEE. The V gene end was trimmed by 4 bases and the J gene end by 5 bases; junction bases not matched to a gene: 10. This CDR3 is CASSPPGTGSDNSPLHF. Here the CDR3 DNA reads TGTGCCAGCAGCCCCCCGGGGACAGGGTCGGATAATTCACCCCTCCACTTT. The full variable domain, with the rest looked up from reference TRBV5-6 and TRBJ1-6, is DAGVTQSPTHLIKTRGQQVTLRCSPKSGHDTVSWYQQALGQGPQFIFQYYEEEERQRGNFPDRFSGHQFPNYSSELNVNALLLGDSALYLCASSPPGTGSDNSPLHFGNGTRLTVT.

This chain connects TRBV30 to TRBJ1-1, with D perhaps matching TRBD1 (6 bases). Germline V gives CDR1 GTSNPN, CDR2 SVGIG (reference sequence). The ends were cut back, 8 bases at V and 6 bases at J, with 13 bases in the middle. The CDR3 extends over 11 amino acids. The CDR3 DNA is TGTGCCAGTTACAGGGAGTCTGAAGCTTTCTTT. Translated, it gives CASYRESEAFF.

This clone was seen a few times. V gene TRBV7-9 combines with J gene TRBJ1-4; 8 nucleotides align to TRBD1. The V and J ends lost 5 bases and 5 bases, in that order; junction bases with no gene match: 10. Germline assignment: CDR1 SEHNR and CDR2 FQNEAQ (reference sequence). The CDR3 is 16 residues long. This chain's CDR3 is CASSRRTDRGNEKLFF. The DNA for the CDR3 is TGTGCCAGCAGCAGGAGAACCGACAGGGGAAATGAAAAACTGTTTTTT.

This clone was detected only a few times. The chain couples TRBV28 to TRBJ1-4, with D tentatively TRBD1 (5 bases). Germline V CDR1 and CDR2: MDHEN, SYDVKM. Trimming stripped 2 bases from V and 5 bases from J, with 18 bases between. This CDR3 comprises 17 residues. The CDR3 reads CASSLGPGGGTNEKLFF. CDR3 sequence (DNA): TGTGCCAGCAGTTTAGGCCCTGGCGGAGGGACGAATGAAAAACTGTTTTTT. Full variable domain (missing parts from reference TRBV28 and TRBJ1-4): DVKVTQSSRYLVKRTGEKVFLECVQDMDHENMFWYRQDPGLGLRLIYFSYDVKMKEKGDIPEGYSVSREKKERFSLILESASTNQTSMYLCASSLGPGGGTNEKLFFGSGTQLSVL.

This clone came up a few times. The chain links TRBV7-2 to TRBJ2-7, with D possibly being TRBD1 (6 bases). From germline, CDR1 is SGHTA and CDR2 FQGNSA. The ends were cut back, 4 bases at V and 5 bases at J, with 15 bases in the middle. CDR3 length: 14 amino acids. CDR3 protein: CASSSDRTLDEQYF. CDR3 bases: TGTGCCAGCAGCTCCGACAGGACCCTCGACGAGCAGTACTTC.

The rearrangement joins TRBV19 to TRBJ1-5; the D is unclear. This CDR3 comprises 13 residues. Deletions cut 6 bases from V and 4 bases from J, with 10 bases between. Germline loops: CDR1 LNHDA, CDR2 SQIVND (reference sequence). CDR3 loop: CASRRTLNQPQHF. The CDR3 DNA reads as TGTGCCAGTAGACGGACCTTAAATCAGCCCCAGCATTTT.

CDR3 protein: CASSSARDRTNYGYTF. The DNA for the CDR3 is TGTGCCAGCAGTTCCGCCCGGGACAGGACAAACTATGGCTACACCTTC. The V call is TRBV6-5, the J call TRBJ1-2; 8 nucleotides match TRBD1. The CDR3 sequence is 16 residues long. The junction had 9 bases not matched to a gene; V was cut back by 4 bases and J by 2 bases. CDR1 is MNHEY, CDR2 SVGAGI, per germline.

This clone was seen once. The CDR3 DNA sequence: TGTGCCAGCCGCTCCCCCGCCGGGGACTCTGGAAACACCATATATTTT. As protein: CASRSPAGDSGNTIYF. This chain joins TRBV25-1 and TRBJ1-3; D remains unclear. Germline V CDR1 and CDR2: MGHDK, SYGVNS. There are 16 residues in the CDR3. The germline V and J ends were trimmed by 8 bases and 0 bases, with 17 bases remaining between them.